These 26 T cell receptor beta chains came from one sample sequenced in a study of identical twins (TCRdb year 2016). Receptor amplification or capture employed 5' RACE. TCRdb names Illumina HiSeq 2000 as the instrument used. The public reads were reprocessed in TCRdb via fastp at Q25 and MiXCR, keeping in-frame beta chains. One record per CDR3 amino acid sequence lists the most common genes and DNA. The sample profile shows a few hundred thousand distinct CDR3 sequences; about 24% of them were found once. The ten largest clones represent 2.5% to 3.5% of the sample. These data were also filed under a second study, of T cells expressing NK-cell markers.

The source material was CD4+ T cells sorted from blood. These TCRs come from a woman aged 18-35 years in good health.

This clonotype was found a few times. The genes are TRBV25-1 and TRBJ1-1, with unresolved D. V lost 7 bases to trimming and J lost 1 base, with 7 bases between them. This CDR3 region has 12 residues. Germline assignment: CDR1 MGHDK and CDR2 SYGVNS. CDR3 region: CASTWGNTEAFF. CDR3 nucleotides: TGTGCCAGCACATGGGGGAACACTGAAGCTTTCTTT.

V and J are TRBV29-1 and TRBJ2-1; 7 nucleotides match TRBD2. The germline V gene has CDR1 SQVTM and CDR2 ANQGSEA. Trimming at V came to 2 bases and at J to 10 bases, leaving 11 bases not matched to a gene. The CDR3 has 14 residues. Here the CDR3 reads CSVETGGGLGEQFF. In DNA form, the CDR3 reads TGCAGCGTTGAAACGGGGGGAGGATTGGGAGAGCAGTTCTTC.

There are many counts of this clonotype. The V gene is TRBV7-2, the J gene TRBJ2-1; no reliable D call. Germline V gene lookup returns CDR1 SGHTA and CDR2 FQGNSA. This CDR3 contains 14 residues. V was clipped by 1 base and J by 4 bases, with 8 bases between them. CDR3 region: CASSLGPTYNEQFF. In DNA form, the CDR3 reads TGTGCCAGCAGCTTAGGTCCGACTTACAATGAGCAGTTCTTC.

This clonotype was seen a few times. The V and J genes are TRBV20-1 and TRBJ1-5; TRBD1 aligns across 8 bases. J lost 1 base, V lost 5 bases, and 4 bases had no gene match. Germline CDR1 and CDR2: DFQATT and SNEGSKA (reference sequence). This CDR3 spans 14 amino acids. This CDR3 is CSASQGASNQPQHF. DNA of the CDR3: TGCAGTGCTTCCCAGGGGGCAAGCAATCAGCCCCAGCATTTT.

This clonotype was seen more than once but under ten times. V is TRBV10-3 and J is TRBJ2-7; 7 nucleotides line up with TRBD2. CDR3 length: 16 amino acids. Germline CDR1 is ENHRY and CDR2 is SYGVKD. V shed 3 bases, J shed 2 bases, and the junction held 10 bases outside the gene matches. CDR3 sequence (DNA): TGTGCCATCAGTGATTTAACGGGGGGACTCACCTACGAGCAGTACTTC. Its translation: CAISDLTGGLTYEQYF.

This clonotype was seen more than once but under ten times. V usage is TRBV11-2 and J usage is TRBJ2-5; 10 bases agree with TRBD1. Trimming took 0 bases from V and 5 from J; bases not matched to a gene: 3. CDR3 size: 15 residues. Germline CDR1 reads SGHAT; CDR2 reads FQNNGV. In DNA form, the CDR3 reads TGTGCCAGCAGCTTAGAGGGGACAGGGGTCGAGACCCAGTACTTC. It translates to CASSLEGTGVETQYF.

This CDR3 reads CASSLAPESSNEQFF. Written as DNA, the CDR3 is TGTGCCAGCAGCTTAGCCCCCGAGTCGTCAAATGAGCAGTTCTTC. The chain is built from TRBV7-6 and TRBJ2-1; no clear D. There are 15 residues in the CDR3. V dropped 0 bases and J dropped 7 bases, with 13 bases sitting between them. Germline-derived CDR1 and CDR2 are SGHVS and FNYEAQ.

The chain uses TRBV20-1 and TRBJ1-5; 8 bases match TRBD1. The ends lost 4 bases at V and 6 bases at J; junction bases unmatched: 8. CDR3 length equals 14 residues. Germline V gene lookup returns CDR1 DFQATT and CDR2 SNEGSKA (reference sequence). The CDR3 nucleotides read TGCAGTGCTACCCGGGACAGGTCTGGTCAGCCCCAGCATTTT. Translating gives CSATRDRSGQPQHF.

This rearrangement joins TRBV6-5 to TRBJ2-7; 7 nucleotides line up with TRBD1. CDR3 size: 13 residues. CDR1 is MNHEY and CDR2 is SVGAGI in the germline V gene. V was clipped by 2 bases and J by 3 bases; unmatched bases: 1. CDR3 loop: CASSYRQGYEQYF. DNA for the CDR3: TGTGCCAGCAGTTACCGACAGGGCTACGAGCAGTACTTC.

CDR3 DNA: TGTGCCAGCAGATCCGGGACAGGGGACACAGATACGCAGTATTTT. Translating it yields CASRSGTGDTDTQYF. The V call is TRBV2, the J call TRBJ2-3; TRBD1 aligns across 10 bases. Trimming took 6 bases from V and 2 from J; bases not matched to a gene: 5. CDR1 is SNHLY and CDR2 is FYNNEI in the germline V gene. This CDR3 has 15 residues.

This clonotype was seen at least ten times. The chain recombines TRBV3-1 with TRBJ1-5; 7 bases are a match to TRBD1. Germline CDR1 reads LGHDT; CDR2 reads YNNKEL (reference sequence). V gave up 2 bases and J gave up 4 bases; unmatched junction bases: 2. This CDR3 has 14 amino acids. The CDR3 coding sequence is TGTGCCAGCAGCCAATCACAGGGGAATCAGCCCCAGCATTTT. Residues: CASSQSQGNQPQHF.

This clonotype appeared many times. This sequence joins TRBV9 and TRBJ2-3; the D is unclear. The V gene's germline CDR1 is SGDLS and CDR2 YYNGEE. CDR3 length: 14 residues. The germline V and J ends were trimmed by 0 bases and 2 bases, with 7 bases remaining between them. The CDR3 protein is CASSVGVTTDTQYF. The CDR3 DNA reads TGTGCCAGCAGCGTAGGTGTTACCACAGATACGCAGTATTTT.

This clonotype was seen only a few times. The chain couples TRBV29-1 to TRBJ2-6; D remains ambiguous. The CDR3 contains 12 residues. The V gene's germline CDR1 is SQVTM and CDR2 ANQGSEA. Trimming pared 3 bases from V and 2 bases from J, leaving 2 bases between. CDR3 loop: CSVEAGANVLTF. CDR3 in DNA: TGCAGCGTTGAGGCTGGGGCCAACGTCCTGACTTTC.

This clonotype was observed a few times. The J gene is TRBJ2-7, the V gene TRBV18, with no clear D. CDR3 length: 13 residues. The V gene's germline CDR1 is KGHSH and CDR2 LQKENI. Trimming stripped 4 bases from V and 0 bases from J, with 7 bases between. The CDR3 DNA reads as TGTGCCAGCTCACGAGACGCCTCCTACGAGCAGTACTTC. It translates to CASSRDASYEQYF. Based on the CDR3 plus reference TRBV18 and TRBJ2-7, the full variable domain is NAGVMQNPRHLVRRRGQEARLRCSPMKGHSHVYWYRQLPEEGLKFMVYLQKENIIDESGMPKERFSAEFPKEGPSILRIQQVVRGDSAAYFCASSRDASYEQYFGPGTRLTVT.

This chain uses TRBV20-1 with TRBJ2-1; D is perhaps TRBD1 (6 bases). Germline V gene data show CDR1 as DFQATT and CDR2 as SNEGSKA (reference sequence). The CDR3 runs 16 residues. The germline V and J ends were trimmed by 5 bases and 7 bases, with 24 bases remaining between them. The CDR3 here is CSASRLGASRNNEQFF. The CDR3 DNA is TGCAGTGCTTCTCGCCTGGGGGCGAGCCGCAATAATGAGCAGTTCTTC.

This clonotype was picked up a small number of times. The chain employs TRBV2 and TRBJ2-1; 10 bases fit TRBD1. The length of the CDR3 is 17 residues. V dropped 5 bases and J dropped 0; count of bases not matched to a gene: 7. Per the germline V gene, CDR1 is SNHLY and CDR2 is FYNNEI. The DNA for the CDR3 is TGTGCCAGCAGTAAGGAGGGACAGGGGTTCTCCTACAATGAGCAGTTCTTC. Amino acid sequence: CASSKEGQGFSYNEQFF. Filled out from reference TRBV2 and TRBJ2-1, the complete variable domain reads EPEVTQTPSHQVTQMGQEVILRCVPISNHLYFYWYRQILGQKVEFLVSFYNNEISEKSEIFDDQFSVERPDGSNFTLKIRSTKLEDSAMYFCASSKEGQGFSYNEQFFGPGTRLTVL.

This clonotype turned up a few times. The chain carries TRBV29-1 and TRBJ2-3; the D gene is possibly TRBD2 (6 bases). Germline V gives CDR1 SQVTM, CDR2 ANQGSEA. V was clipped by 3 bases and J by 8 bases, with 12 bases between them. This CDR3 region has 12 residues. The CDR3 nucleotides are TGCAGCGTTGAGGCGGGATTCAGTACGCAGTATTTT. Its protein product is CSVEAGFSTQYF.

The gene calls are TRBV29-1 and TRBJ2-5; D not certain. The ends were cut back, 4 bases at V and 1 base at J, with 7 bases in the middle. Germline values: CDR1 SQVTM, CDR2 ANQGSEA. The CDR3 extends over 12 amino acids. CDR3 loop: CSVGAPQETQYF. DNA of the CDR3: TGCAGCGTTGGCGCACCCCAAGAGACCCAGTACTTC.

This clonotype occurred once. The chain joins TRBV5-1 to TRBJ2-6; unclear D gene. With 5 bases removed from V and 0 bases from J, the gap between germline ends came to 12 bases. The CDR3 contains 16 residues. Germline V gives CDR1 SGHRS, CDR2 YFSETQ. The CDR3 here is CASSVQVRSGANVLTF. The CDR3, as DNA: TGCGCCAGCAGTGTCCAGGTTCGCTCTGGGGCCAACGTCCTGACTTTC.

The chain recombines TRBV4-1 with TRBJ2-4; D ambiguous. Deletions cut 3 bases from V and 0 bases from J, with 12 bases between. Germline V gene data show CDR1 as MGHRA and CDR2 as YSYEKL. This CDR3 is 16 amino acids long. This CDR3 reads CASSQGLGTAKNIQYF. Written as DNA, the CDR3 is TGCGCCAGCAGCCAGGGCCTAGGCACAGCCAAAAACATTCAGTACTTC.

The rearrangement links TRBV7-2 to TRBJ2-7; D uncertain. From germline, CDR1 is SGHTA and CDR2 FQGNSA. V was cut by 5 bases and J by 6 bases, with 11 bases left in between. The CDR3 totals 12 residues. CDR3 sequence reads: CASSPRIGEQYF. As DNA, the CDR3 is TGTGCCAGCAGCCCCCGAATAGGCGAGCAGTACTTC. The full variable domain, its missing parts supplied by reference TRBV7-2 and TRBJ2-7, is GAGVSQSPSNKVTEKGKDVELRCDPISGHTALYWYRQSLGQGLEFLIYFQGNSAPDKSGLPSDRFSAERTGGSVSTLTIQRTQQEDSAVYLCASSPRIGEQYFGPGTRLTVT.

The V and J genes are TRBV6-1 and TRBJ1-4; D is perhaps TRBD1 (6 bases). The germline V gene encodes CDR1 MNHNS and CDR2 SASEGT. The V and J ends lost 7 bases and 8 bases respectively, with 17 bases between them. The CDR3 sequence is 14 residues long. CDR3 sequence reads: CASTSAGTTEKLFF. Written as DNA, the CDR3 is TGTGCCAGCACCTCTGCGGGGACAACCGAAAAACTGTTTTTT.

This clonotype was found a few times. The chain joins TRBV11-2 to TRBJ2-3; D is unclear. The CDR3 extends over 12 amino acids. CDR1 and CDR2 (germline): SGHAT, FQNNGV. V lost 2 bases to trimming and J lost 7 bases, with 7 bases between them. The CDR3 DNA follows: TGTGCCAGCAGCTTATACTACAATACGCAGTATTTT. Residues: CASSLYYNTQYF.

This clonotype came up a few times. The chain links TRBV7-8 to TRBJ1-3; tentatively, D is TRBD1 (6 bases). The CDR3 runs 14 residues. The V and J ends lost 2 bases and 3 bases respectively, with 8 bases between them. In germline, CDR1 is SGHVS, CDR2 FQNEAQ. The CDR3 coding sequence is TGTGCCAGCAGCTTAAAGACAGGTGGAAACACCATATATTTT. Its translation is CASSLKTGGNTIYF.

This clonotype was seen a few times. The V gene is TRBV5-1, the J gene TRBJ2-3, with D possibly being TRBD2 (6 bases). Per the germline V gene, CDR1 is SGHRS and CDR2 is YFSETQ. The CDR3 has 14 amino acids. V was clipped by 3 bases and J by 3 bases, with 11 bases between them. The CDR3 is CASSWGGLTDTQYF. CDR3 nucleotide sequence: TGCGCCAGCAGCTGGGGAGGACTGACAGATACGCAGTATTTT.

The sample holds one count of this clonotype. This chain connects TRBV6-2 or TRBV6-3 to TRBJ2-1; 7 positions agree with TRBD2. The CDR3 covers 16 residues. The ends lost 5 bases at V and 1 base at J; junction bases unmatched: 8. Germline CDR1 is MNHEY and CDR2 is SVGEGT. Here the CDR3 reads CASSAPRLASYNEQFF. The CDR3 DNA follows: TGTGCCAGCAGTGCTCCCCGACTAGCATCCTACAATGAGCAGTTCTTC.